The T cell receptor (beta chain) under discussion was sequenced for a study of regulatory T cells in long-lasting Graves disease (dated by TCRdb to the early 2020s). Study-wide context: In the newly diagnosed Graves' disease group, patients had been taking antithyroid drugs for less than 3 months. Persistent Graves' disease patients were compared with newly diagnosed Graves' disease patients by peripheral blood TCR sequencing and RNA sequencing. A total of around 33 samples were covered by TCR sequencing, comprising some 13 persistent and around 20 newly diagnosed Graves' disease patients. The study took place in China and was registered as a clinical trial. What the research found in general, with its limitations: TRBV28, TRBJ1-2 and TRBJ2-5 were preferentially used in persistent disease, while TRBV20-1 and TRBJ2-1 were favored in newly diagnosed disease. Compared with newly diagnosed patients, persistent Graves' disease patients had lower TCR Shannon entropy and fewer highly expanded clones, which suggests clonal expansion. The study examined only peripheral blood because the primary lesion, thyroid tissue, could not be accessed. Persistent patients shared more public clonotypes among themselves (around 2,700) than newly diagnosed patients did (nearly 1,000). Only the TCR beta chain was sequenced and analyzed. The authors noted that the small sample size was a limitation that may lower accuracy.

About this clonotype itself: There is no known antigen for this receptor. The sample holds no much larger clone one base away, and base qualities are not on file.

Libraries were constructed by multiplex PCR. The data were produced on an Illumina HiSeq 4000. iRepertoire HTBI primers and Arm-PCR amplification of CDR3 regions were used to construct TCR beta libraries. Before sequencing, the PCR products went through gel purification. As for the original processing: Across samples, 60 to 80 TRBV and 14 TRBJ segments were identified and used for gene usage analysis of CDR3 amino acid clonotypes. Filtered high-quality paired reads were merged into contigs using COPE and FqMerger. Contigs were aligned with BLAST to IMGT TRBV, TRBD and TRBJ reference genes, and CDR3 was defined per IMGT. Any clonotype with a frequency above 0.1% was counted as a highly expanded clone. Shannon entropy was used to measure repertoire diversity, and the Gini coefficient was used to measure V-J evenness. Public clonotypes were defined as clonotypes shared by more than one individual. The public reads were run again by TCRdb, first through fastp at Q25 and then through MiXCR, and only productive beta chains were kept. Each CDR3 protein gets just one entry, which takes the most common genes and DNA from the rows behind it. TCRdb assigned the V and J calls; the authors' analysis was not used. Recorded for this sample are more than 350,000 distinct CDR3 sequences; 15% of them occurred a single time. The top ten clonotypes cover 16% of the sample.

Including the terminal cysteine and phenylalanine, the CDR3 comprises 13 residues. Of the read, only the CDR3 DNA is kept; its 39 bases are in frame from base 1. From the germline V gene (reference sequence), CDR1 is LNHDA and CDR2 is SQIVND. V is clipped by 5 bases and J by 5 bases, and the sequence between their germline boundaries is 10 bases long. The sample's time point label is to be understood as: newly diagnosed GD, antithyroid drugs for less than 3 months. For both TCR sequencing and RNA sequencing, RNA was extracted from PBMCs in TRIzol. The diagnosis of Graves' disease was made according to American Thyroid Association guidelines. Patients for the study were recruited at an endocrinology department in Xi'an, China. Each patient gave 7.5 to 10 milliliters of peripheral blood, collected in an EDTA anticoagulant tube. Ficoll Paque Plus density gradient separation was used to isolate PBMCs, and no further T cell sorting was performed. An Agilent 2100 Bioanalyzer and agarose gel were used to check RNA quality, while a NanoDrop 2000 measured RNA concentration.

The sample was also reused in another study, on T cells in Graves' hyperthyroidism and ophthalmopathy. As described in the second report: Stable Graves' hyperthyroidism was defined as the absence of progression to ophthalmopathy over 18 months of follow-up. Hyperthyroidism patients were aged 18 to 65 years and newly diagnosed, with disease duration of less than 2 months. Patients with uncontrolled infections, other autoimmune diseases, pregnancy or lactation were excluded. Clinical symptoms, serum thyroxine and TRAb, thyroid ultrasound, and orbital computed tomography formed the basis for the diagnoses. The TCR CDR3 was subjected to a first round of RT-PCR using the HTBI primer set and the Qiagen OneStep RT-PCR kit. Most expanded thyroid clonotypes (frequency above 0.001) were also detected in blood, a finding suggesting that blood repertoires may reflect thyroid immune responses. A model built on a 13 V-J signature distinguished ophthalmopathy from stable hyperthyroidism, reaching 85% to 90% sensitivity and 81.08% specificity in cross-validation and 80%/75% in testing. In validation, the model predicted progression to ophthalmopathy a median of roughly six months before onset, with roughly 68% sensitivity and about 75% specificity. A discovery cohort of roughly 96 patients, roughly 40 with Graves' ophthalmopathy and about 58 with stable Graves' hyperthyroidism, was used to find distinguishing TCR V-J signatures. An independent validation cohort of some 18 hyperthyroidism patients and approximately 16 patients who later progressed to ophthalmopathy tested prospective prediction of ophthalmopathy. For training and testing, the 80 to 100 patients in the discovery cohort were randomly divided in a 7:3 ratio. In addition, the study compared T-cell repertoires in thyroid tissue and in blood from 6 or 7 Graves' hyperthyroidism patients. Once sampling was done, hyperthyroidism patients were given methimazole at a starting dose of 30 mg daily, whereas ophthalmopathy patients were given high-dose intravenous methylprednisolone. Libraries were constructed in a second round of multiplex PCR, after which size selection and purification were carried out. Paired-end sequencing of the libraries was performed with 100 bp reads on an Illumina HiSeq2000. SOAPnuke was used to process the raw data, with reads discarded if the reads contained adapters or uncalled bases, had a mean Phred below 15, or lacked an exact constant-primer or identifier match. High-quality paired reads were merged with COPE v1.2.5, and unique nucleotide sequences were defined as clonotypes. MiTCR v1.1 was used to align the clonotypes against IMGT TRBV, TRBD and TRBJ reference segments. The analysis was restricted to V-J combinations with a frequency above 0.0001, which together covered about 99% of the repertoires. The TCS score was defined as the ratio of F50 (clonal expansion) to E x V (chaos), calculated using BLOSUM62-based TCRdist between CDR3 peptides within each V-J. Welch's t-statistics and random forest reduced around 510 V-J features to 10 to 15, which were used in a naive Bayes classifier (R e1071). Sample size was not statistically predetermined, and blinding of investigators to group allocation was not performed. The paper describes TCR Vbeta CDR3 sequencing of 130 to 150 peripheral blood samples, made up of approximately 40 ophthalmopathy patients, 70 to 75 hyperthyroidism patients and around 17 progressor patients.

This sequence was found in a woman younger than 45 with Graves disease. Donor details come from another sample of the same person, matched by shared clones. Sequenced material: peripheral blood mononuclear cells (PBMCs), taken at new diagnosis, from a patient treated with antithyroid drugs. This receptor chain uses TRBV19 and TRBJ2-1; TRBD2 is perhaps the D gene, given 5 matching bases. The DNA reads TGTGCCAGTAGTTCCGGAGGAAACAATGAGCAGTTCTTC. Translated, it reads CASSSGGNNEQFF.